The 13 T cell receptor beta chains below were found in one sample sequenced in a study of long-term antiretroviral therapy in people with HIV. At survey level, the immunoSEQ assay was run in its v3.0 version. This table comes from immunoSEQ multiplex PCR, and its TCRdb copy is limited to in-frame clones, with some not included. The sample shows approximately 24,000 clones, around 88% of them seen only once. Sample: unsorted PBMCs, taken about 4.5 years after starting antiretroviral therapy. The receptors stem from a man aged 25-40 years with HIV.

This sequence joins TRBV19 and TRBJ1-1; unclear D gene. From germline, CDR1 is LNHDA and CDR2 SQIVND (reference sequence). The CDR3 contains 15 residues. Trimming removed 6 bases from V and 1 base from J, with 15 bases in between. CDR3 coding DNA: TGTGCCAGTAGGAAGAGTACGGAAGCGAACACTGAAGCTTTCTTT. Translated: CASRKSTEANTEAFF.

This clone was seen only once. The chain uses TRBV5-5 and TRBJ1-1; no definite D call. The CDR3 consists of 15 residues. In germline, CDR1 is SGHKS, CDR2 YYEKEE (reference sequence). Trimming removed 0 bases at V and 1 base at J, with 10 bases between. CDR3 amino acids: CASSLGRARNTEAFF. CDR3 sequence (DNA): TGTGCCAGCAGCTTGGGCCGTGCAAGGAACACTGAAGCTTTCTTT.

This chain uses TRBV2 with TRBJ1-5; D ambiguous. The CDR3 covers 14 residues. From germline, CDR1 is SNHLY and CDR2 FYNNEI. V lost 6 bases and J 6 bases, leaving 15 bases between the germline ends. The DNA of the CDR3 is TGTGCCAGCAGCTGGGAGGGTATCGGTCAGCCCCAGCATTTT. Amino acids: CASSWEGIGQPQHF.

This chain joins TRBV5-6 and TRBJ1-5; 10 bases fit TRBD1. The V gene end was trimmed by 2 bases and the J gene end by 4 bases; junction bases not matched to a gene: 6. The CDR3 extends over 16 amino acids. The germline CDR1 and CDR2 sequences are SGHDT and YYEEEE. CDR3 amino acids: CASSLRDRGGNQPQHF. As DNA, the CDR3 is TGTGCCAGCAGCTTACGGGACAGGGGCGGAAATCAGCCCCAGCATTTT.

The chain employs TRBV4-3 and TRBJ2-1; the match to TRBD2 covers 8 bases. With 0 bases clipped from V and 5 bases from J, the junction kept 12 bases outside the gene matches. Germline assignment: CDR1 LGHNA and CDR2 YSLEER. The CDR3 consists of 18 residues. The CDR3 nucleotides are TGCGCCAGCAGCCAAGATCTGGCGGGGGGATCACTGAACAATGAGCAGTTCTTC. Translation: CASSQDLAGGSLNNEQFF.

The J gene is TRBJ1-6, the V gene TRBV19, with D possibly matching TRBD1 (5 bases). The CDR3 contains 17 residues. Germline V gene lookup returns CDR1 LNHDA and CDR2 SQIVND (reference sequence). V lost 3 bases to trimming and J lost 7 bases, with 19 bases between them. CDR3 DNA: TGTGCCAGTAGTATGGGACTAATTCCCTCCTTGAATTCACCCCTCCACTTT. This translates into CASSMGLIPSLNSPLHF.

The rearrangement uses TRBV9 and TRBJ1-4; D not resolved. The V gene lost 0 bases and the J gene lost 4 bases, with 10 bases spanning the gap. This CDR3 has 15 amino acids. Germline V lookup: CDR1 SGDLS, CDR2 YYNGEE. In nucleotides, the CDR3 is TGTGCCAGCAGCGTAGGGGCAGGCATTAATGAAAAACTGTTTTTT. Its translation is CASSVGAGINEKLFF.

This clone was detected only once. This chain joins TRBV6-5 and TRBJ1-3; D unresolved. CDR1 and CDR2 from the germline V gene are MNHEY and SVGAGI. The CDR3 is 15 amino acids. The ends were cut back, 4 bases at V and 0 bases at J, with 10 bases in the middle. CDR3: CASSSGLLSGNTIYF. The DNA of the CDR3 is TGTGCCAGCAGTTCAGGACTGCTCTCTGGAAACACCATATATTTT.

The rearrangement links TRBV29-1 to TRBJ2-1; 14 bases align to TRBD2. CDR1 and CDR2 from the germline V gene are SQVTM and ANQGSEA. CDR3 length: 14 amino acids. The V segment lost 5 bases and the J segment 10 bases; nucleotides outside the gene matches: 7. The CDR3 DNA follows: TGCAGCGTTCATGGACTAGCGGGGGGCGGGGAGCAGTTCTTC. Amino acids: CSVHGLAGGGEQFF.

The CDR3 is CASSPSAYEQYF. CDR3 nucleotide sequence: TGTGCCAGCAGCCCCAGCGCCTACGAGCAGTACTTC. The rearrangement joins TRBV7-6 to TRBJ2-7; no clear D. CDR3 length equals 12 residues. Trimming removed 5 bases at V and 2 bases at J, with 7 bases between. Per germline, CDR1 SGHVS and CDR2 FNYEAQ. The full variable domain, in which reference TRBV7-6 and TRBJ2-7 provide the parts outside the CDR3, is GAGVSQSPRYKVTKRGQDVALRCDPISGHVSLYWYRQALGQGPEFLTYFNYEAQQDKSGLPNDRFSAERPEGSISTLTIQRTEQRDSAMYRCASSPSAYEQYFGPGTRLTVT.

This chain joins TRBV23-1 and TRBJ2-4, with a tentative D call TRBD1 (5 bases). TRBV23-1 is an ORF, and what it does is uncertain. The V end was cut by 3 bases, the J end by 0 bases, with 15 bases between. This CDR3 region has 17 residues. The CDR3 coding sequence is TGCGCCAGCAGTCAGAAACAGGTACACCTAGCCAAAAACATTCAGTACTTC. Translation: CASSQKQVHLAKNIQYF.

The chain carries TRBV19 and TRBJ2-2; D not resolved. Germline CDR1 is LNHDA and CDR2 is SQIVND (reference sequence). Trimming took 6 bases from V and 3 from J, leaving 11 bases between them. This CDR3 contains 14 residues. The CDR3 DNA is TGTGCCAGTAGCGAAATTTGGGACACCGGGGAGCTGTTTTTT. Its translation is CASSEIWDTGELFF.

The chain uses TRBV27 and TRBJ2-5; possible D gene TRBD2, 6 bases. Trimming took 11 bases from V and 6 from J, leaving 19 bases between them. Germline V CDR1 and CDR2: MNHEY, SMNVEV (reference sequence). The CDR3 runs 13 residues. CDR3: CASSRGVGKTQYF. The CDR3 DNA is TGTGCCTCATCGCGGGGCGTAGGCAAGACCCAGTACTTC.